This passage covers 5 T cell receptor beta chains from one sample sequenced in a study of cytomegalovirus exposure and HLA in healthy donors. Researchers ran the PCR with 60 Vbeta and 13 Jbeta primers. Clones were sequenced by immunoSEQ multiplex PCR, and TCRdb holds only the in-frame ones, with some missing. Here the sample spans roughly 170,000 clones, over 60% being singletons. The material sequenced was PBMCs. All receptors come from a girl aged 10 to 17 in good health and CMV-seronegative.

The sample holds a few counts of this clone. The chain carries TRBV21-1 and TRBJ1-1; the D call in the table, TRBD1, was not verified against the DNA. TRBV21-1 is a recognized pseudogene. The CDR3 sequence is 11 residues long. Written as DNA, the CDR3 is TGTGCCAGCAGCCAGGGGACTGAAGCTTTCTTT. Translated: CASSQGTEAFF.

This CDR3 is CASGQGASGNTIYF. The CDR3 region has the DNA TGCGCCAGCGGACAGGGGGCTTCTGGAAACACCATATATTTT. This sequence joins TRBV5-1 and TRBJ1-3; TRBD1 aligns across 11 bases. V was clipped by 7 bases and J by 1 base; unmatched bases: 1. Germline V gives CDR1 SGHRS, CDR2 YFSETQ. The CDR3 length is 14 residues. Full variable domain (missing parts from reference TRBV5-1 and TRBJ1-3): KAGVTQTPRYLIKTRGQQVTLSCSPISGHRSVSWYQQTPGQGLQFLFEYFSETQRNKGNFPGRFSGRQFSNSRSEMNVSTLELGDSALYLCASGQGASGNTIYFGEGSWLTVV.

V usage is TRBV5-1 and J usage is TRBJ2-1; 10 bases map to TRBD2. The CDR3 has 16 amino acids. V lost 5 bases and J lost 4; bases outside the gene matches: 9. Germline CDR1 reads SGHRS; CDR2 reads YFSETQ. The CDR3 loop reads CASRSSSGGGYNEQFF. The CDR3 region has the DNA TGCGCCAGCAGGTCCTCCAGCGGGGGGGGATACAATGAGCAGTTCTTC.

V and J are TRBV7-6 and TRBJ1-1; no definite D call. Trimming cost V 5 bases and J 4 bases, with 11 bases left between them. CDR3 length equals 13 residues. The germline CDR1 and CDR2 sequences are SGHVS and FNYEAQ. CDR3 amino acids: CASSRAPLTEAFF. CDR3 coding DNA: TGTGCCAGCAGCCGCGCGCCGCTCACTGAAGCTTTCTTT.

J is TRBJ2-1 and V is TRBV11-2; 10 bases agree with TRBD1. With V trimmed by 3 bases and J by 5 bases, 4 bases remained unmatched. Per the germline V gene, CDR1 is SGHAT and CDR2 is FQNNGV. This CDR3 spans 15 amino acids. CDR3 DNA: TGTGCCAGCAGCTTGGGACAGGGGCTAAACAATGAGCAGTTCTTC. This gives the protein CASSLGQGLNNEQFF.